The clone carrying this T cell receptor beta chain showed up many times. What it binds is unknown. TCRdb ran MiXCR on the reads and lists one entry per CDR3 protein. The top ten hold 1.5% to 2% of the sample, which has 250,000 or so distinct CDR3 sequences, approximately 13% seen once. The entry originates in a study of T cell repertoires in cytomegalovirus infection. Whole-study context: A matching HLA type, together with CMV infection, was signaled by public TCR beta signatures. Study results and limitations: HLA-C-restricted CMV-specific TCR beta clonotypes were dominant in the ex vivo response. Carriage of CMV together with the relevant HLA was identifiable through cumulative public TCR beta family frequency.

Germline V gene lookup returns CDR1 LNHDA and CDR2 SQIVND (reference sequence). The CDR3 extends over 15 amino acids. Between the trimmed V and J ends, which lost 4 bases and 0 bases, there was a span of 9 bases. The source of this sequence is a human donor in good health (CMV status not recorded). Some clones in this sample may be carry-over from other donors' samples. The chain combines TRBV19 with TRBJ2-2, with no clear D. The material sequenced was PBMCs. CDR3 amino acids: CASSRTSANTGELFF. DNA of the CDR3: TGTGCCAGTAGTAGGACGTCGGCGAACACCGGGGAGCTGTTTTTT.